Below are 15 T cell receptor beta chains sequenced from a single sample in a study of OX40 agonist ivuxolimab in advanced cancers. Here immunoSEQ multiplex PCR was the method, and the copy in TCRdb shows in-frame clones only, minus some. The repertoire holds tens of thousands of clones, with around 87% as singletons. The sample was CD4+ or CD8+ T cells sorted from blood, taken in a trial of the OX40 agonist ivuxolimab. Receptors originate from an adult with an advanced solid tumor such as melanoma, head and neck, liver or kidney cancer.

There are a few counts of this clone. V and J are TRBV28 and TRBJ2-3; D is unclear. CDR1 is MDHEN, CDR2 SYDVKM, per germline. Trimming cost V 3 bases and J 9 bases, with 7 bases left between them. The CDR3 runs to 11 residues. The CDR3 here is CASSFVGTQYF. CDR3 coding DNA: TGTGCCAGCAGTTTCGTGGGGACGCAGTATTTT.

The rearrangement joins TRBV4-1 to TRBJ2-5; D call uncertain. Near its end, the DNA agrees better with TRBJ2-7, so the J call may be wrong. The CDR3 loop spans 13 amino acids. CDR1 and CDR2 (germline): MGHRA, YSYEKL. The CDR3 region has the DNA TGCGCCAGCAGCCAAGAGTCTTCCTACGAGCAGTACTTC. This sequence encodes CASSQESSYEQYF.

The CDR3: CASSPSPNYEQYF. CDR3 nucleotides: TGTGCCAGCTCACCAAGTCCCAACTACGAGCAGTACTTC. The chain employs TRBV18 and TRBJ2-7, with D hard to call. The germline CDR1 and CDR2 sequences are KGHSH and LQKENI. This CDR3 contains 13 residues. V shed 2 bases and J shed 3 bases, with 8 bases lying between them.

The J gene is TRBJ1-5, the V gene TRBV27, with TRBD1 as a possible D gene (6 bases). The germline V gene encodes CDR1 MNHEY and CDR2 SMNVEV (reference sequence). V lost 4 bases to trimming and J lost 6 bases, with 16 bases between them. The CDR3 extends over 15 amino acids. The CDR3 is CASSYGAGEGQPQHF. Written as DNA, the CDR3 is TGTGCCAGCAGTTACGGGGCAGGGGAGGGTCAGCCCCAGCATTTT.

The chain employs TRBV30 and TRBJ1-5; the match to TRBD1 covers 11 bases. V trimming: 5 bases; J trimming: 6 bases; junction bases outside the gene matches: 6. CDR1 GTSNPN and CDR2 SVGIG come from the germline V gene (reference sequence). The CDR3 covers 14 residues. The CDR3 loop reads CAWSVGQGGQPQHF. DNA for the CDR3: TGTGCCTGGTCCGTGGGACAGGGGGGTCAGCCCCAGCATTTT.

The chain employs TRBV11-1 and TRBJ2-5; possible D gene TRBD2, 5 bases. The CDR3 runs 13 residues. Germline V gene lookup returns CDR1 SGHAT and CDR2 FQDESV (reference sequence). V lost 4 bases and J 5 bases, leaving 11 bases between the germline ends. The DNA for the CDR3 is TGTGCCAGCAGCTCGTCGGGGTATGAGACCCAGTACTTC. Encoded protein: CASSSSGYETQYF.

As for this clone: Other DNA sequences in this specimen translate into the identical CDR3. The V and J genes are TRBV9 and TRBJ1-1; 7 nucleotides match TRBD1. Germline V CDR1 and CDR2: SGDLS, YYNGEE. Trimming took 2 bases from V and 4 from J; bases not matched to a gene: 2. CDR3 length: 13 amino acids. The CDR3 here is CASSVSGGTEAFF. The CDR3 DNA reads TGTGCCAGCAGCGTCTCAGGGGGCACTGAAGCTTTCTTT.

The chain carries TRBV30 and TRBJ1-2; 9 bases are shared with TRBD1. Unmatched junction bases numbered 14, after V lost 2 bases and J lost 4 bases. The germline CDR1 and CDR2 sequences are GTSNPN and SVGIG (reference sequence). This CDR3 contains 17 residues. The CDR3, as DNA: TGTGCCTGGAGTACCCCGGGACAGGGAGATCCGAGCTATGGCTACACCTTC. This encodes CAWSTPGQGDPSYGYTF. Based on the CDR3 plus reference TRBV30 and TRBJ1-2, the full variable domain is SQTIHQWPATLVQPVGSPLSLECTVEGTSNPNLYWYRQAAGRGLQLLFYSVGIGQISSEVPQNLSASRPQDRQFILSSKKLLLSDSGFYLCAWSTPGQGDPSYGYTFGSGTRLTVV.

CDR3 nucleotide sequence: TGTGCCAGCAGTCGCTATGAACAGGGGGTCGAGCAGTACTTC. Translation gives CASSRYEQGVEQYF. V usage is TRBV27 and J usage is TRBJ2-7; 8 nucleotides line up with TRBD1. The CDR3 extends over 14 amino acids. With V trimmed by 5 bases and J by 6 bases, 9 bases remained unmatched. CDR1 is MNHEY and CDR2 is SMNVEV in the germline V gene (reference sequence).

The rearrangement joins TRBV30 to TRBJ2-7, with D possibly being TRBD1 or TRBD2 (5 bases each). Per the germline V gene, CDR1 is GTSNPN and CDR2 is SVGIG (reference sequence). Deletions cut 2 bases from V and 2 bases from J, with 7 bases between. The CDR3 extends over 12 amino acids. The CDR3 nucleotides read TGTGCCTGGAGTACGGGACCCTACGAGCAGTACTTC. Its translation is CAWSTGPYEQYF.

CDR3 sequence reads: CASSLGRGVLTDTQYF. The CDR3 DNA reads TGTGCCAGCAGCTTAGGGCGGGGGGTTCTTACAGATACGCAGTATTTT. The chain combines TRBV7-9 with TRBJ2-3; 8 bases line up with TRBD2. The J segment lost 3 bases and the V segment lost 1 base, leaving 6 bases of the junction unmatched. CDR1 and CDR2 from the germline V gene are SEHNR and FQNEAQ (reference sequence). This CDR3 has 16 amino acids.

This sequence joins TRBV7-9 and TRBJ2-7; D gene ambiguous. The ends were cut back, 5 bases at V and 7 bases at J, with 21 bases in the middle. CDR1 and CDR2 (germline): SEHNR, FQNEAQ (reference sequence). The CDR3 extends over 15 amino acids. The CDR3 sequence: CASSGAVSEVGEQYF. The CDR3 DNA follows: TGTGCCAGCAGCGGAGCAGTAAGTGAGGTCGGTGAGCAGTACTTC.

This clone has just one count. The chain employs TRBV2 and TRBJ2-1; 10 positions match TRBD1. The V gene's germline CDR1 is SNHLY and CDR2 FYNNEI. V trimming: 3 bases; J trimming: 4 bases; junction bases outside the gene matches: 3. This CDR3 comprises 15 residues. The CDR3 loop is CASSEGDRGYNEQFF. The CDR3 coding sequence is TGTGCCAGCAGTGAGGGGGACAGGGGTTACAATGAGCAGTTCTTC.

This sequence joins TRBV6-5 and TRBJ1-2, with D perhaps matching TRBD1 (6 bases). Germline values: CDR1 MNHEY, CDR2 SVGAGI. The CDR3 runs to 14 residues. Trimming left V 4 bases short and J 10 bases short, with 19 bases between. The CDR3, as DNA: TGTGCCAGCAGTTCTTCACAGGGTGCGGCAGACTACACCTTC. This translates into CASSSSQGAADYTF.

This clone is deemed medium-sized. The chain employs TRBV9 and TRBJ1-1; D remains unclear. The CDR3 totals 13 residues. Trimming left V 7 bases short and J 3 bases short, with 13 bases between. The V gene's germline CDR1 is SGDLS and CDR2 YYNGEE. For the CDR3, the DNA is TGTGCCAGCGCGGGTGGCGAGGACACTGAAGCTTTCTTT. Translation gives CASAGGEDTEAFF.